This T cell receptor (beta chain) was profiled in a study of blood T cell repertoires in COVID-19. Profiled with immunoSEQ multiplex PCR; TCRdb holds only in-frame clones, not every one. Of about 350,000 clones in the sample, more than 70% were seen once. This clone was found a few times. The sequence came from a woman in her sixties or seventies with COVID-19, enrolled during active disease. Sequenced material: peripheral blood.

In nucleotides, the CDR3 is TGTGCCAGCAGCCCGGGAGACATTAACACTGAAGCTTTCTTT. It specifies CASSPGDINTEAFF. The chain combines TRBV5-6 with TRBJ1-1; D is uncertain. This CDR3 is built from 14 residues. The germline gives CDR1 SGHDT, CDR2 YYEEEE. Trimming removed 4 bases at V and 2 bases at J, with 12 bases between.